This is a list of T cell receptor beta chains from one sample in a study of memory CD4+ T cells and cytomegalovirus serostatus. TCRdb's table, derived via immunoSEQ multiplex PCR, lists solely in-frame clones and lacks some. The sample contains about 45,000 clones, approximately 78% of which appear only once. The sequencing input was memory CD4+ T cells from blood. These receptors all stem from an adult in good health and CMV-seronegative. The CDR3 runs from the conserved cysteine through the conserved F or W. Each record gives: D gene, J gene, V gene, CDR3 DNA, CDR3 protein. D genes are given only for firm matches.

d_call: .
j_call: TRBJ2-4
v_call: TRBV7-3
cdr3_nt: TGTGCCAGCAGCCCCCAAGGTCTCGTATCTGACATTCAGTACTTC
cdr3_aa: CASSPQGLVSDIQYF

d_call: TRBD2
j_call: TRBJ2-3
v_call: TRBV7-9
cdr3_nt: TGTGCCACAGCGGGGGAAATTACAGATACGCAGTATTTT
cdr3_aa: CATAGEITDTQYF

d_call: .
j_call: TRBJ2-2
v_call: TRBV4-3
cdr3_nt: TGCGCCAGCAGCCAAGGGGGATCGGGTGGCACCGGGGAGCTGTTTTTT
cdr3_aa: CASSQGGSGGTGELFF

d_call: .
j_call: TRBJ2-7
v_call: TRBV5-1
cdr3_nt: TGCGCCAGCAGCTCCTCTCCCGGGAGCTACGAGCAGTACTTC
cdr3_aa: CASSSSPGSYEQYF

d_call: TRBD1
j_call: TRBJ1-6
v_call: TRBV15
cdr3_nt: TGTGCCACCAGCAGAGATTCCCAGGGGGTAGAGTCACCCCTCCACTTT
cdr3_aa: CATSRDSQGVESPLHF

d_call: .
j_call: TRBJ2-2
v_call: TRBV5-6
cdr3_nt: TGTGCCAGCAGCCAAGGACCCTTGGGATTTACCGGGGAGCTGTTTTTT
cdr3_aa: CASSQGPLGFTGELFF

d_call: .
j_call: TRBJ2-2
v_call: TRBV19
cdr3_nt: TGTGCCAGTAGTAAAGGGACCACGAACACCGGGGAGCTGTTTTTT
cdr3_aa: CASSKGTTNTGELFF

d_call: .
j_call: TRBJ1-1
v_call: TRBV5-4
cdr3_nt: TGTGCCAGCAGCTTGGACGGGTTCCGGAACACTGAAGCTTTCTTT
cdr3_aa: CASSLDGFRNTEAFF

d_call: .
j_call: TRBJ2-7
v_call: TRBV2
cdr3_nt: TGTGCCAGCAGTGAATCGTACAGGCTCTACGAGCAGTACTTC
cdr3_aa: CASSESYRLYEQYF

d_call: TRBD1
j_call: TRBJ1-6
v_call: TRBV5-4
cdr3_nt: TGTGCCAGCAGCTGGACGACAGGGGGGAATTCACCCCTCCACTTT
cdr3_aa: CASSWTTGGNSPLHF

d_call: .
j_call: TRBJ2-7
v_call: TRBV7-3
cdr3_nt: TGTGCCAGCAGCCGGGGTCGGAGCTACGAGCAGTACTTC
cdr3_aa: CASSRGRSYEQYF

d_call: .
j_call: TRBJ2-5
v_call: TRBV6-6
cdr3_nt: TGTGCCAGCAGTTACTCGAGTGAGACCCAGTACTTC
cdr3_aa: CASSYSSETQYF

d_call: .
j_call: TRBJ1-6
v_call: TRBV21-1
cdr3_nt: TGTGCCAGCAGCAAAGCGCTTTTGGCGGACAGGGCAGTAGTTTCCTATAATTCACCCCTCCACTTT
cdr3_aa: CASSKALLADRAVVSYNSPLHF

d_call: .
j_call: TRBJ2-7
v_call: TRBV27
cdr3_nt: TGTGCCAGCAGTTTATCACGCAGGGTGCGAGAGCAGTACTTC
cdr3_aa: CASSLSRRVREQYF

d_call: TRBD1
j_call: TRBJ1-2
v_call: TRBV6-6
cdr3_nt: TGTGCCAGCAGTTTCCAAGGGGGCCCTAACTATGGCTACACCTTC
cdr3_aa: CASSFQGGPNYGYTF

d_call: .
j_call: TRBJ2-3
v_call: TRBV5-1
cdr3_nt: TGCGCCAGCAGCGGTCGGCTCGGCACAGATACGCAGTATTTT
cdr3_aa: CASSGRLGTDTQYF

d_call: .
j_call: TRBJ2-1
v_call: TRBV11-1
cdr3_nt: TGTGCCAGCAGCTCTATTCCGTACTATTCCTACAATGAGCAGTTCTTC
cdr3_aa: CASSSIPYYSYNEQFF

d_call: TRBD2
j_call: TRBJ2-5
v_call: TRBV6-5
cdr3_nt: TGTGCCAGCAGCCAACTAGCGGGGGACGGGACCCAGTACTTC
cdr3_aa: CASSQLAGDGTQYF

d_call: TRBD1
j_call: TRBJ2-7
v_call: TRBV2
cdr3_nt: TGTGCCAGCAGGGGTCCCGGGACAGGGGGTTACTACGAGCAGTACTTC
cdr3_aa: CASRGPGTGGYYEQYF

d_call: .
j_call: TRBJ2-3
v_call: TRBV5-5
cdr3_nt: TGTGCCAGCAGCCTGGGGGGAGATACGCAGTATTTT
cdr3_aa: CASSLGGDTQYF

d_call: .
j_call: TRBJ1-5
v_call: TRBV4-2
cdr3_nt: TGTGCCAGCAGCCAAGTAGGCCAGGCGAGGGTGGATCAGCCCCAGCATTTT
cdr3_aa: CASSQVGQARVDQPQHF

d_call: .
j_call: TRBJ2-1
v_call: TRBV11-2
cdr3_nt: TGTGCCAGCAGCCGCGTGAGCTCCTACAATGAGCAGTTCTTC
cdr3_aa: CASSRVSSYNEQFF

d_call: .
j_call: TRBJ2-6
v_call: TRBV7-2
cdr3_nt: TGTGCCAGCAGCTGGGGACCCTCGGGGGGGGCCAACGTCCTGACTTTC
cdr3_aa: CASSWGPSGGANVLTF

d_call: .
j_call: TRBJ1-1
v_call: TRBV6-5
cdr3_nt: TGTGCCAGCAGTGAATCCCAGAACACTGAAGCTTTCTTT
cdr3_aa: CASSESQNTEAFF